Listed below are T cell receptor beta chains from one sample, sequenced in a study of PD-L1 blockade in urothelial cancer. Measured with immunoSEQ multiplex PCR; TCRdb has only the in-frame clones, and not every one. The sample includes more than 60,000 clones, roughly 86% of them seen just once. The sequencing used PBMCs, collected around atezolizumab (anti-PD-L1) treatment. These receptors were obtained from a man aged 55 to 70 with urothelial cancer. Each CDR3 is given with its conserved first and last residue.

len: 14; j_gene: TRBJ1-1; v_gene: TRBV5-1; CDR3aa: CASSSTDRNTEAFF
len: 17; j_gene: TRBJ2-7; v_gene: TRBV4-2; CDR3aa: CASSQETRTGTQYEQYF
len: 15; j_gene: TRBJ1-4; v_gene: TRBV2; CDR3aa: CASSFEQGAPEKLFF
len: 16; j_gene: TRBJ2-5; v_gene: TRBV18; CDR3aa: CASSPPGDRSLETQYF
len: 13; j_gene: TRBJ2-5; v_gene: TRBV7-9; CDR3aa: CASRRDSQETQYF
len: 15; j_gene: TRBJ2-1; v_gene: TRBV6-6; CDR3aa: CASSYRQALGDEQFF
len: 16; j_gene: TRBJ1-3; v_gene: TRBV5-6; CDR3aa: CASSLGGAQSGNTIYF
len: 14; j_gene: TRBJ2-7; v_gene: TRBV5-1; CDR3aa: CASSPGQGPYEQYF
len: 16; j_gene: TRBJ1-3; v_gene: TRBV4-2; CDR3aa: CASSQVGQSSGNTIYF
len: 13; j_gene: TRBJ1-1; v_gene: TRBV29-1; CDR3aa: CSVEETKRTEAFF
len: 18; j_gene: TRBJ2-2; v_gene: TRBV18; CDR3aa: CASSPTTTSGENTGELFF
len: 12; j_gene: TRBJ1-1; v_gene: TRBV30; CDR3aa: CAWSVEGGQAFF
len: 13; j_gene: TRBJ2-2; v_gene: TRBV29-1; CDR3aa: CSVAVLSSGELFF
len: 15; j_gene: TRBJ2-7; v_gene: TRBV18; CDR3aa: CASSPSGFSSYEQYF
len: 17; j_gene: TRBJ2-2; v_gene: TRBV11-1; CDR3aa: CASSLTRTLNLGGELFF